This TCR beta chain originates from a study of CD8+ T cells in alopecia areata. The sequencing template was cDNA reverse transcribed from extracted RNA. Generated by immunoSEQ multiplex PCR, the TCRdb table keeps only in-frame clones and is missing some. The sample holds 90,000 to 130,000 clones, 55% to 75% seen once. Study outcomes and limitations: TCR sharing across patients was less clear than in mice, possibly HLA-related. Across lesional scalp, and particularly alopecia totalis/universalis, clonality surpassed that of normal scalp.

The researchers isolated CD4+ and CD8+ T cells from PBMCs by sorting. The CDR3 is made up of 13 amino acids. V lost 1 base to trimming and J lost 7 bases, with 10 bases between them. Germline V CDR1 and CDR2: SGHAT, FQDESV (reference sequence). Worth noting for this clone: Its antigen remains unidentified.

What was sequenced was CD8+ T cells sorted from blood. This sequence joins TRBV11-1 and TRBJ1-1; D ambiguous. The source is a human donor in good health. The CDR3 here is CASSLGRWGEAFF. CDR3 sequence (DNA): TGTGCCAGCAGCTTAGGTCGGTGGGGTGAAGCTTTCTTT.